The source of this T cell receptor beta chain is a study of metastatic and nonmetastatic thyroid tumors. About the research overall: Comparative analysis of repertoires was undertaken across blood and tumor or nodule tissue obtained from malignant and benign thyroid patients.

Per the original data handling: In papillary thyroid cancer, a distant-metastasis classifier was built using CDR3 differences across clinicopathological groups. TCRdb reanalyzed the PCR reads with MiXCR. TCRdb, not the authors, supplied the V and J calls. This sample has about 53,000 clones, with 20% found just once. Each patient went into thyroid surgery without having received any treatment. Study-level points and caveats: In both blood and tumor samples, TCR beta diversity was reported significantly higher for malignant than benign nodules.

This clone was recorded many times. Its antigen is currently unknown. Germline is not matched at one junction end, which may reflect a read error. Germline values: CDR1 MNHEY, CDR2 SMNVEV (reference sequence). The CDR3 has 11 residues. The sequencing sample was made of blood. The rearrangement uses TRBV27 and TRBJ2-7, with 9 bases that match TRBD1. The source is a female donor with papillary thyroid cancer or a benign thyroid nodule (not recorded which). Some clones in this sample may be carry-over from other donors' samples. CDR3 protein: CASSLGTGINF. The CDR3 DNA reads TGTGCCAGCAGTCTCGGGACAGGGATTAACTTC.